This TCR beta chain comes out of a study of T cell repertoires in cytomegalovirus infection. From the reads, TCRdb called clonotypes with MiXCR, one entry per CDR3 protein. The table lists about 310,000 distinct CDR3 sequences, roughly a tenth of them singletons. The germline V gene has CDR1 LNHNV and CDR2 YYDKDF (reference sequence). The trim removed 6 bases at V and 7 bases at J, leaving 7 bases unmatched. This CDR3 has 13 amino acids. This TCR came from a human donor in good health (CMV status not recorded). Some clones in this sample may be carry-over from other donors' samples. V and J are TRBV15 and TRBJ2-5; 8 nucleotides match TRBD1. The sample taken for sequencing was PBMCs. DNA of the CDR3: TGTGCCACCAGTAAGGACAGGGTGGTGACCCAGTACTTC. This translates into CATSKDRVVTQYF. Full variable domain (rest looked up from reference TRBV15 and TRBJ2-5): DAMVIQNPRYQVTQFGKPVTLSCSQTLNHNVMYWYQQKSSQAPKLLFHYYDKDFNNEADTPDNFQSRRPNTSFCFLDIRSPGLGDTAMYLCATSKDRVVTQYFGPGTRLLVL.